This T cell receptor (beta chain) is from a study of blood T cell repertoires in COVID-19. Whole-study context: There were acute and convalescent COVID-19 samples, and they came from the United States, Italy and Spain. In each case, the material was cDNA or gDNA derived from T cells, B-cell-depleted T cells, or PBMCs.

Methods used by the authors: Amplification of reference gene primers provided the estimated nucleated cell counts. The method was immunoSEQ multiplex PCR; TCRdb's version includes in-frame clones alone and lacks a portion of them. V, J and clone size were drawn from that table, and D and trimming were deduced from the DNA. The sample includes approximately 320,000 clones, roughly 85% of them seen just once. This clone was observed a single time. This CDR3 contains 17 residues. V lost 0 bases and J lost 1, with 13 bases in between. Germline V gene lookup returns CDR1 SGHVS and CDR2 FQNEAQ. The origin of this receptor is a human donor in a cohort sampled during active COVID-19. Sample: peripheral blood. The chain combines TRBV7-8 with TRBJ1-3; maybe TRBD1 (6 bases). CDR3 amino acids: CASSLAWGQSSGNTIYF. DNA of the CDR3: TGTGCCAGCAGCTTAGCTTGGGGACAATCTTCTGGAAACACCATATATTTT.